The clone carrying this TCR beta chain was found a few times. This entry belongs to a study of blood T cell repertoires in COVID-19. Overall study: COVID-19 samples from acute and convalescent phases originated in the United States, Italy and Spain. The analysed material was cDNA or gDNA that came from T cells, B-cell-depleted T cells, or PBMCs.

Authors' analysis steps: Cell counts per sample came from amplifying reference gene primers. Sequencing used immunoSEQ multiplex PCR; TCRdb keeps in-frame clones, though not all of them. V and J calls and clone size are as listed in that table; D and trimming were resolved from the DNA. The repertoire consists of 150,000 to 200,000 clones, with about four fifths occurring once and the leading ten covering 6.5% to 8%. Germline loops: CDR1 SGHDT, CDR2 YYEEEE. The CDR3 totals 15 residues. V trimming: 4 bases; J trimming: 7 bases; junction bases outside the gene matches: 12. Sample: peripheral blood. This TCR came from a man aged 70 or older with active or convalescent COVID-19. This sequence joins TRBV5-6 and TRBJ2-7; TRBD2 aligns across 9 bases. The CDR3 reads CASSRLAGAPLEQYF. The CDR3 DNA is TGTGCCAGCAGCCGCTTAGCGGGGGCCCCTCTGGAGCAGTACTTC.